What follows is one T cell receptor (beta chain) and its context. The data were obtained in a study of blood T cells in healthy people across ages. PCR was performed a second time for roughly 7 to 12 cycles using a sample-barcoded 5' primer and a J-beta primer mix. TCRdb analysed the 5' RACE reads with MiXCR anew, one entry per CDR3 protein. The data contain 750,000 to 950,000 distinct CDR3 sequences, roughly 24% of them singletons. Samples had at least 6.5 million PBMCs isolated from them. Another study also made use of these data, one on T cells of mothers and their children. That paper states: Evidence of persistent microchimeric T cell clones was absent.

This receptor was obtained from a boy between 10 and 17 years old in good health. The sequenced sample was blood.

The CDR3 protein is CASSGTTSYEQYF. The CDR3 DNA is TGTGCCAGCAGCGGTACTACCTCCTACGAGCAGTACTTC. The chain joins TRBV7-2 to TRBJ2-7; D gene ambiguous. Germline CDR1 reads SGHTA; CDR2 reads FQGNSA. The CDR3 has 13 amino acids. V lost 5 bases to trimming and J lost 0 bases, with 8 bases between them.